The next 22 T cell receptor beta chains were all read from a single sample in a study of CD8 T cells in Susac syndrome. The authors reverse transcribed 0.5 to 1 ug RNA with random hexamers. One entry per CDR3 protein, called by TCRdb with MiXCR from the immunoSEQ multiplex PCR reads. The sample contains about 180,000 distinct CDR3 sequences, 93% of which appear only once. Sequences were obtained from CD4+ T cells from PBMCs. These receptors were collected from a human donor with multiple sclerosis.

The chain uses TRBV2 and TRBJ2-2; 12 nucleotides agree with TRBD1. J gave up 7 bases and V 6 bases, and 3 bases lay outside the gene matches. The germline gives CDR1 SNHLY, CDR2 FYNNEI. This CDR3 region has 14 residues. Here the CDR3 DNA reads TGTGCCAGCAGGGGACAGGGGGCAAGCGGGGAGCTGTTTTTT. Translation: CASRGQGASGELFF.

The chain uses TRBV20-1 and TRBJ2-1; D may be TRBD1 or TRBD2 (5 bases each). CDR3 length equals 14 residues. With 3 bases removed from V and 3 bases from J, the gap between germline ends came to 12 bases. Germline V gene sequence: CDR1 DFQATT, CDR2 SNEGSKA (reference sequence). The CDR3 sequence: CSARRAGLYNEQFF. In nucleotides, the CDR3 is TGCAGTGCTAGGAGGGCAGGGCTCTACAATGAGCAGTTCTTC.

The chain joins TRBV30 to TRBJ2-1; D is possibly TRBD1 or TRBD2 (5 bases each). CDR3 size: 13 residues. V was shortened by 4 bases and J by 4 bases, with 11 bases between the two germline ends. CDR1 is GTSNPN, CDR2 SVGIG, per germline (reference sequence). The chain's CDR3 is CAWTPGGYNEQFF. CDR3 DNA sequence: TGTGCCTGGACGCCTGGGGGATACAATGAGCAGTTCTTC.

A single count supports this clonotype. V and J are TRBV11-2 and TRBJ1-2; TRBD1 might be the D (6 bases). In germline, CDR1 is SGHAT, CDR2 FQNNGV. The CDR3 runs 16 residues. Trimming shortened V by 5 bases and J by 7 bases, and 23 bases separated the two germline ends. CDR3 region: CASSPGGVGGQAGYTF. The CDR3 nucleotides are TGTGCCAGCAGCCCTGGGGGCGTAGGGGGGCAGGCTGGCTACACCTTC.

The rearrangement joins TRBV7-2 to TRBJ2-7; D remains ambiguous. The germline V and J ends were trimmed by 1 base and 1 base, with 17 bases remaining between them. CDR3 length equals 17 residues. Looked up from germline, CDR1 is SGHTA and CDR2 is FQGNSA. The CDR3 DNA is TGTGCCAGCAGCTTAGGTTGGACCACAACAAGGTCCTACGAGCAGTACTTC. Its protein is CASSLGWTTTRSYEQYF. The variable domain in full, with the rest retrieved from reference TRBV7-2 and TRBJ2-7, is GAGVSQSPSNKVTEKGKDVELRCDPISGHTALYWYRQSLGQGLEFLIYFQGNSAPDKSGLPSDRFSAERTGGSVSTLTIQRTQQEDSAVYLCASSLGWTTTRSYEQYFGPGTRLTVT.

The J gene is TRBJ1-1, the V gene TRBV6-5; D ambiguous. The CDR3 contains 11 residues. V shed 6 bases and J shed 0 bases, with 2 bases lying between them. The germline gives CDR1 MNHEY, CDR2 SVGAGI. Here the CDR3 DNA reads TGTGCCAGCAGGTTGAACACTGAAGCTTTCTTT. Its translation is CASRLNTEAFF.

This clonotype came up once. The V gene is TRBV15, the J gene TRBJ2-1, with 8 bases identical to TRBD2. The germline gives CDR1 LNHNV, CDR2 YYDKDF (reference sequence). Unmatched junction bases numbered 5, after V lost 0 bases and J lost 7 bases. This CDR3 contains 15 residues. The CDR3 spells CATSRDSGTSNEQFF. In nucleotides, the CDR3 is TGTGCCACCAGCAGAGATAGCGGGACTAGTAATGAGCAGTTCTTC.

This clonotype was seen a single time. This rearrangement joins TRBV19 to TRBJ1-3, with D possibly TRBD1 on 6 matching bases. V was trimmed by 10 bases and J by 2 bases, leaving 15 bases between them. This CDR3 has 14 amino acids. From germline, CDR1 is LNHDA and CDR2 SQIVND (reference sequence). This chain's CDR3 is CATVGTPTGNTIYF. The CDR3 DNA follows: TGTGCCACCGTGGGGACACCGACTGGAAACACCATATATTTT.

This rearrangement joins TRBV12-3 or TRBV12-4 to TRBJ2-3; 14 bases line up with TRBD2. J gave up 5 bases and V 6 bases, and 7 bases lay outside the gene matches. This CDR3 has 16 residues. In nucleotides, the CDR3 is TGTGCCAGCAGCTTCGGGACTAGCGGGAGATTAGATACGCAGTATTTT. Its protein is CASSFGTSGRLDTQYF.

This chain uses TRBV2 with TRBJ1-1; D gene ambiguous. Per the germline V gene, CDR1 is SNHLY and CDR2 is FYNNEI. There are 13 residues in the CDR3. With 7 bases removed from V and 3 bases from J, the gap between germline ends came to 12 bases. CDR3 region: CASKSVADTEAFF. Written as DNA, the CDR3 is TGTGCCAGCAAGTCCGTTGCCGACACTGAAGCTTTCTTT.

This sequence joins TRBV5-4 and TRBJ1-4; 9 bases fit TRBD1. The CDR3 contains 13 residues. The germline V gene encodes CDR1 SGHNT and CDR2 YYREEE (reference sequence). J was trimmed by 8 bases and V by 5 bases; bases with no gene match: 4. The CDR3 region is CASSLGQGEKLFF. CDR3 in DNA: TGTGCCAGCAGTCTCGGACAGGGGGAAAAACTGTTTTTT. The full variable domain, in which reference TRBV5-4 and TRBJ1-4 provide the parts outside the CDR3, is ETGVTQSPTHLIKTRGQQVTLRCSSQSGHNTVSWYQQALGQGPQFIFQYYREEENGRGNFPPRFSGLQFPNYSSELNVNALELDDSALYLCASSLGQGEKLFFGSGTQLSVL.

The chain carries TRBV7-8 and TRBJ1-2; no definite D call. Germline V gene data show CDR1 as SGHVS and CDR2 as FQNEAQ. The CDR3 is 15 amino acids. Trimming cost V 0 bases and J 5 bases, with 13 bases left between them. The CDR3 bases are TGTGCCAGCAGCTTAGCGACACGGGGAGAGTATGGCTACACCTTC. Translation: CASSLATRGEYGYTF.

The rearrangement links TRBV20-1 to TRBJ2-3; TRBD2 aligns across 7 bases. This CDR3 has 16 amino acids. J lost 1 base, V lost 0 bases, and 7 bases had no gene match. Per germline, CDR1 DFQATT and CDR2 SNEGSKA (reference sequence). Here the CDR3 reads CSARDWGGQRTDTQYF. The CDR3 DNA is TGCAGTGCTAGAGATTGGGGGGGTCAACGCACAGATACGCAGTATTTT.

The rearrangement joins TRBV7-2 to TRBJ2-3, with 9 bases matching TRBD2. Germline lookup yields CDR1 SGHTA and CDR2 FQGNSA. Trimming took 3 bases from V and 6 from J; bases not matched to a gene: 10. This CDR3 has 16 residues. This chain's CDR3 is CASSLKSRGGADTQYF. CDR3 nucleotides: TGTGCCAGCAGCTTGAAGTCCCGCGGGGGGGCGGATACGCAGTATTTT.

This sequence joins TRBV12-3 or TRBV12-4 and TRBJ1-2; a weak D match, TRBD1 (6 bases). CDR3 size: 15 residues. Trimming removed 6 bases at V and 1 base at J, with 15 bases between. Written as DNA, the CDR3 is TGTGCCAGCAGAGAAAGGGGGGCTCTTAACTATGGCTACACCTTC. It specifies CASRERGALNYGYTF.

V and J are TRBV10-3 and TRBJ2-1; the D is unclear. Trimming pared 6 bases from V and 0 bases from J, leaving 9 bases between. Germline assignment: CDR1 ENHRY and CDR2 SYGVKD. The CDR3 is 14 residues long. The CDR3 DNA reads TGTGCCATCAGGACTGCTAGCTCCTACAATGAGCAGTTCTTC. Amino acid sequence: CAIRTASSYNEQFF.

The chain uses TRBV7-6 and TRBJ2-5, with 9 bases lining up with TRBD1. Per the germline V gene, CDR1 is SGHVS and CDR2 is FNYEAQ. Germline trimming cut 3 bases from V and 4 bases from J; bases unmatched to any gene: 3. The CDR3 has 14 amino acids. The chain's CDR3 is CASSFRDRAETQYF. The CDR3 DNA follows: TGTGCCAGCAGCTTCCGGGACAGGGCAGAGACCCAGTACTTC.

The chain links TRBV20-1 to TRBJ1-1; D gene uncertain. This CDR3 comprises 13 residues. V lost 1 base and J lost 6, with 12 bases in between. Germline CDR1 DFQATT, CDR2 SNEGSKA (reference sequence). CDR3 bases: TGCAGTGCTAGAGTACCACAGAGGGCTGAAGCTTTCTTT. It is translated as CSARVPQRAEAFF.

The chain has TRBV7-8 and TRBJ2-7, with TRBD1 matching over 7 bases. Trimming removed 1 base from V and 3 bases from J; junction bases left unmatched: 6. The CDR3 length is 15 residues. CDR1 and CDR2 from the germline V gene are SGHVS and FQNEAQ. The CDR3 sequence is CASSLEGASFYEQYF. Here the CDR3 DNA reads TGTGCCAGCAGCTTAGAGGGGGCCTCCTTCTACGAGCAGTACTTC.

The chain has TRBV29-1 and TRBJ2-7, with unresolved D. Trimming took 6 bases from V and 3 from J, leaving 15 bases between them. Per the germline V gene, CDR1 is SQVTM and CDR2 is ANQGSEA. The CDR3 is made up of 13 amino acids. CDR3 coding DNA: TGCAGCGTCTCCCGCGATCAGAGCTACGAGCAGTACTTC. Amino acids: CSVSRDQSYEQYF.

The chain recombines TRBV27 with TRBJ2-7, with 12 bases aligning to TRBD2. Germline V CDR1 and CDR2: MNHEY, SMNVEV (reference sequence). V dropped 3 bases and J dropped 2; count of bases not matched to a gene: 5. The CDR3 has 16 amino acids. CDR3 amino acids: CASSFTSGRYPYEQYF. CDR3 in DNA: TGTGCCAGCAGTTTTACTAGCGGGAGGTACCCCTACGAGCAGTACTTC.

The rearrangement joins TRBV11-1 to TRBJ1-4; 8 bases map to TRBD1. V trimming: 6 bases; J trimming: 5 bases; junction bases outside the gene matches: 2. In germline, CDR1 is SGHAT, CDR2 FQDESV (reference sequence). CDR3 length equals 13 residues. In DNA, the CDR3 is TGTGCCAGCAGTCGGGACAGGAATGAAAAACTGTTTTTT. Translated, it gives CASSRDRNEKLFF.